This is a list of T cell receptor beta chains from one sample in a study of cytomegalovirus exposure and HLA in healthy donors. Clones were read by immunoSEQ multiplex PCR, and TCRdb kept only the in-frame ones, dropping some. The table has some 130,000 clones, around 83% seen once. Material for sequencing was PBMCs. These receptors all stem from a girl aged 2-9 years in good health and CMV-seronegative. Each CDR3 is given with its conserved first and last residue. D genes are given only for firm matches.

V,J,D,DNA,CDR3
TRBV7-2,TRBJ2-7,.,TGTGCCAGCAGCTTAGTAGCAGGGATGGTCGAGCAGTACTTC,CASSLVAGMVEQYF
TRBV28,TRBJ2-7,.,TGTGCCAGTGAGGGCCCCGACTCCTACGAGCAGTACTTC,CASEGPDSYEQYF
TRBV6-1,TRBJ1-1,TRBD1,TGTGCCAGCAGTTTCCCACAGGGGGCCGGGACTGAAGCTTTCTTT,CASSFPQGAGTEAFF
TRBV5-5,TRBJ2-3,.,TGTGCCAGCAGCTTGATAGCGTCAATCACAGATACGCAGTATTTT,CASSLIASITDTQYF
TRBV27,TRBJ1-5,.,TGTGCCAGCAGTTTAGGGCCGACCAATCAGCCCCAGCATTTT,CASSLGPTNQPQHF
TRBV13,TRBJ2-1,.,TGTGCCAGCAGCTTACTAGCGTACTACAATGAGCGACAGTTCTTC,CASSLLAYYNERQFF
TRBV28,TRBJ2-7,TRBD1,TGTGCCAGCAGTTATTCCTTAGGGACAGGGACCAACGAGCAGTACTTC,CASSYSLGTGTNEQYF
TRBV27,TRBJ2-1,TRBD1,TGTGCCAGCCGGGACAGGGGCTACAATGAGCAGTTCTTC,CASRDRGYNEQFF
TRBV23-1,TRBJ2-3,.,TGCGCCAGCAGTCAATCCCTGGGACACCCAGATACGCAGTATTTT,CASSQSLGHPDTQYF
TRBV28,TRBJ1-2,TRBD1,TGTGCCAGCAGGGGACAGGGGAAGTTCTATGGCTACACCTTC,CASRGQGKFYGYTF
TRBV6-6,TRBJ1-1,TRBD1,TGTGCCAGCAGGCCGGACAGGGATTCGGGGAACACTGAAGCTTTCTTT,CASRPDRDSGNTEAFF